This T cell receptor beta chain was sequenced during a study of T cells after posttransplantation cyclophosphamide. Study-wide points: Donor-recipient repertoire similarity was low at 1-2 months, rising over year one. Tissue-infiltrating T cells from skin or gut overlapped little with blood T cells.

Using immunoSEQ multiplex PCR, the repertoire was profiled, and TCRdb retains in-frame clones only, with some absent. The sample yields roughly 30,000 clones, roughly nine tenths seen once. The naive gate required viable CD3+CD4+ or CD3+CD8+ cells with CCR7+CD45RA+CD45RO-CD95-CD27+CD28+ phenotype. A remark on this clone: What it recognizes is unknown.

The CDR3 length is 13 residues. V lost 6 bases, J lost 5 bases, and 13 bases lay in between. In germline, CDR1 is MNHNS, CDR2 SASEGT. Material for sequencing was naive CD4+ T cells sorted from blood. The V call is TRBV6-1, the J call TRBJ1-1; TRBD1 is a possible D gene (6 bases). The source of this sequence is a man aged 30 to 45 in good health and a related stem cell transplant donor. In nucleotides, the CDR3 is TGTGCCAGCAGAGCACAGGGAGTTACTGAAGCTTTCTTT. Translated, it gives CASRAQGVTEAFF.